The present T cell receptor beta chain was sequenced within a study of T cell responses to AZD1222 COVID-19 vaccine. TCRdb keeps only in-frame clones here, not all; method: immunoSEQ multiplex PCR. The sample contains some 100,000 clones, just under 90% of which appear only once. Between the trimmed V and J ends, which lost 2 bases and 6 bases, there was a span of 11 bases. Germline V lookup: CDR1 SGHNT, CDR2 YENEEA. This CDR3 has 14 amino acids. This receptor was taken from an adult in good health. This sample comprised peripheral blood, obtained on day 0 of AZD1222 vaccination. The gene calls are TRBV11-3 and TRBJ2-1; D possibly matches TRBD1 or TRBD2 (5 bases each). CDR3: CASSLLGGVNEQFF. The CDR3 DNA reads TGTGCCAGCAGCTTACTTGGGGGAGTCAATGAGCAGTTCTTC.